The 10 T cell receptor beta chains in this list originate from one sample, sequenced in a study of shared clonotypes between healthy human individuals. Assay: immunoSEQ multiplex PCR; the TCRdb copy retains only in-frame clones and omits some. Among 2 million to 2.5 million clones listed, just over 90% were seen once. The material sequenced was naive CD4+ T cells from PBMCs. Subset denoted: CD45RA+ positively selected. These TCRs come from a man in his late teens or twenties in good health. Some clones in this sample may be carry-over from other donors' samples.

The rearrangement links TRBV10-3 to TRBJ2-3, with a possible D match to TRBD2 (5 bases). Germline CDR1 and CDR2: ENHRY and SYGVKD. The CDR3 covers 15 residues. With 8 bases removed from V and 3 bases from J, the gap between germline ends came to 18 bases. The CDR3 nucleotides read TGTGCCATCCGGCGTGGGGAGATCTTGACAGATACGCAGTATTTT. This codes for CAIRRGEILTDTQYF.

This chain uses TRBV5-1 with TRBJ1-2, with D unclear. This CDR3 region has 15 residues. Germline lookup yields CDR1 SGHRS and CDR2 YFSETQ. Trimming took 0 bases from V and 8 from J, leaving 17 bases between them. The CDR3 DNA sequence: TGCGCCAGCAGCTTGGGGCAGCTCCTACTAGGGGGCTACACCTTC. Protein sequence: CASSLGQLLLGGYTF.

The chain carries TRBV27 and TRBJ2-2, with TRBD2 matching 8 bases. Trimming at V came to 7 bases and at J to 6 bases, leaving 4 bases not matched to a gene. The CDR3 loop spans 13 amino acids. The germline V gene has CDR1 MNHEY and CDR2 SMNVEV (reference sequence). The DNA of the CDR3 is TGTGCCAGCACCGCGGGGGGCCCCGGGGAGCTGTTTTTT. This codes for CASTAGGPGELFF.

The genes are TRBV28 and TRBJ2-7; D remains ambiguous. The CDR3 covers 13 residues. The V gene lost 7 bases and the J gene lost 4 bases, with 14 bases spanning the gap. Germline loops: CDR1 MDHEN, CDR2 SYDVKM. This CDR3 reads CASTPQKEYEQYF. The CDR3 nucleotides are TGTGCCAGCACCCCTCAAAAGGAGTACGAGCAGTACTTC. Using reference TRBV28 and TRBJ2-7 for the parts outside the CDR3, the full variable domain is DVKVTQSSRYLVKRTGEKVFLECVQDMDHENMFWYRQDPGLGLRLIYFSYDVKMKEKGDIPEGYSVSREKKERFSLILESASTNQTSMYLCASTPQKEYEQYFGPGTRLTVT.

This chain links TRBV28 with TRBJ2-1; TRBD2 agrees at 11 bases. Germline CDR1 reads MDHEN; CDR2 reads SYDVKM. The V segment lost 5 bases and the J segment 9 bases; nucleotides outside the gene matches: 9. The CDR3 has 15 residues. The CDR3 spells CASSTLAGGPIEQFF. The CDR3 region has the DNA TGTGCCAGCAGTACCTTAGCGGGAGGGCCTATTGAGCAGTTCTTC.

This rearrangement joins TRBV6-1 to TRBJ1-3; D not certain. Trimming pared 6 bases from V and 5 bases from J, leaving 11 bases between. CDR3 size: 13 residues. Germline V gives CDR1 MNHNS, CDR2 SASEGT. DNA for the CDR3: TGTGCCAGCAGCGACCGGCCGAGAAACACCATATATTTT. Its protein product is CASSDRPRNTIYF.

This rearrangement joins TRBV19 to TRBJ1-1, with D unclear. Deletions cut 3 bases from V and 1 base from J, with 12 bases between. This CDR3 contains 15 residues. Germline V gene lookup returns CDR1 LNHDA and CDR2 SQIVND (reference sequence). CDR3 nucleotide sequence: TGTGCCAGTAGTATTTTCGGGTCTGGGAACACTGAAGCTTTCTTT. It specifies CASSIFGSGNTEAFF.

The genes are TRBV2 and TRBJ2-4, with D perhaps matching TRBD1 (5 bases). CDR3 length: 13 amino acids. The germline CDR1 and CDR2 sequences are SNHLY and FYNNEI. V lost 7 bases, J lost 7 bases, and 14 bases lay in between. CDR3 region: CASTTAPGNIQYF. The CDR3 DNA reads TGTGCCAGCACGACTGCACCAGGGAACATTCAGTACTTC.

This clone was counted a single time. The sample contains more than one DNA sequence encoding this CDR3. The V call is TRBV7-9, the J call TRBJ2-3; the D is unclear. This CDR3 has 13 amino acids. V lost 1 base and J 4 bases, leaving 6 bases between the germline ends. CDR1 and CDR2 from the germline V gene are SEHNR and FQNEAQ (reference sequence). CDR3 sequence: CASSLVGSDTQYF. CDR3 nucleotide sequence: TGTGCCAGCAGCTTAGTAGGGTCAGATACGCAGTATTTT.

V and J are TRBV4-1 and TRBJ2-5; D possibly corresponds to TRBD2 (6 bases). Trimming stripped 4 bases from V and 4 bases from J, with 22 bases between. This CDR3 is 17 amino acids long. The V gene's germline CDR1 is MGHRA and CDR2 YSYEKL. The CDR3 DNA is TGCGCCAGCAGCCCGCGCCCATCCTTAGGAGGGCGAGAGACCCAGTACTTC. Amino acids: CASSPRPSLGGRETQYF.